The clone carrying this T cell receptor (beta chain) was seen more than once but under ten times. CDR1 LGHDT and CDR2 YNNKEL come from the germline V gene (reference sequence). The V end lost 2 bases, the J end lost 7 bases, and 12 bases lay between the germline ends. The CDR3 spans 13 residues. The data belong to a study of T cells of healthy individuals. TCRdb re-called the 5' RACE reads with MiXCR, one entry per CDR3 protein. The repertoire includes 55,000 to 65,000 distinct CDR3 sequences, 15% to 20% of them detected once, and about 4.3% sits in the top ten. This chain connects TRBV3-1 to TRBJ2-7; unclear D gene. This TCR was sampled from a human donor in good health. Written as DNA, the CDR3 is TGTGCCAGCAGCCAAACCAGATCTAGGGAGCAGTACTTC. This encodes CASSQTRSREQYF.